The clone carrying this T cell receptor (beta chain) occurred a few times. Its matching antigen is unknown. The source of the sample is a study of T cell responses to AZD1222 COVID-19 vaccine. Study background: Doses given second, at about 4 or about 12 weeks, were pooled.

Study-level results: Spike-specific TCR breadth and depth went up after people got two AZD1222 doses. The study sampled repertoires only after the peak T cell response.

Sequencing used immunoSEQ multiplex PCR; TCRdb keeps in-frame clones, though not all of them. The sample records approximately 90,000 clones, around 85% being singletons. J was trimmed by 5 bases and V by 7 bases; bases with no gene match: 7. Germline values: CDR1 MDHEN, CDR2 SYDVKM. This CDR3 is built from 15 residues. The input for sequencing was peripheral blood, taken on day 0 of AZD1222 vaccination. This chain connects TRBV28 to TRBJ1-6; TRBD1 matches 8 bases. The clonotype originates from an adult in good health. The CDR3 sequence: CASTGQGVNNSPLHF. As DNA, the CDR3 is TGTGCCAGCACCGGACAGGGCGTAAATAATTCACCCCTCCACTTT.